This is a list of T cell receptor beta chains from one sample in a study of neurological immune-mediated disorders. TCRdb recomputed calls from the 5' RACE reads with MiXCR, one row per CDR3 protein. This table has 66,000 or so distinct CDR3 sequences, 3.4% appearing once. Sequences were obtained from PBMCs. These receptors all come from a man aged 35-49 years with multiple sclerosis. CDR3s include the opening cysteine and the closing phenylalanine or tryptophan. Each record gives: D gene, J gene, clone size, CDR3 length, V gene, CDR3 DNA, CDR3 protein. D genes are given only for firm matches. Clone sizes are given selectively: once, few, many, or a class where the clone is expanded.

>TRBD1|TRBJ1-1|many|15|TRBV20-1
TGCAGTGCCCTGGACAGGGGGCGGTCTGTCACTGAAGCTTTCTTT
CSALDRGRSVTEAFF
>TRBD1|TRBJ2-2|many|15|TRBV3-1
TGTGCCAGCAGCCAAGGTGGAACAGGGGCCGGGGAGCTGTTTTTT
CASSQGGTGAGELFF
>NA|TRBJ1-3|few|11|TRBV20-1
TGCAGTGCCCCATATGGGGGCGGCGTTCGTTTC
CSAPYGGGVRF
>TRBD1|TRBJ2-5|many|15|TRBV5-1
TGCGCCAGCAGCTTGCTAGGACAGGGGAGAGAGACCCAGTACTTC
CASSLLGQGRETQYF
>NA|TRBJ1-5|many|14|TRBV10-3
TGTGCCATCAGTCAAGGGGGAGGTGGACAGCCCCAGCATTTT
CAISQGGGGQPQHF
>TRBD1|TRBJ2-6|few|17|TRBV12-3/TRBV12-4
TGTGCCAGCAGGACGGGACAGGGGACGTCTGGGGCCAACGTCCTGACTTTC
CASRTGQGTSGANVLTF
>NA|TRBJ2-7|many|16|TRBV3-1
TGTGCCAGCAGCCAAGGGTGGAGGAGGGGGCGGGCCGAGCAGTACTTC
CASSQGWRRGRAEQYF
>TRBD1|TRBJ2-7|many|13|TRBV29-1
TGCAGCTTCACCGGACAGGGGGCTGGCGAGCAGTACTTC
CSFTGQGAGEQYF
>TRBD1|TRBJ2-3|many|15|TRBV7-9
TGTGCCAGCAGCCTCCGACAGGGCAGCACAGATACGCAGTATTTT
CASSLRQGSTDTQYF
>TRBD2|TRBJ2-2|many|16|TRBV3-1
TGTGCCAGCACCCCCGGAGCGGGAGACCTCTCCGGGGAGCTGTTTTTT
CASTPGAGDLSGELFF
>TRBD1|TRBJ2-7|many|14|TRBV5-1
TGCGCCAGCAGCAAAGACAGGGTGGGATACGAGCAGTACTTC
CASSKDRVGYEQYF
>NA|TRBJ1-5|many|15|TRBV19
TGTGCCAGTAGTATACTTCCGCAGGGACATCAGCCCCAGCATTTT
CASSILPQGHQPQHF
>TRBD1|TRBJ1-1|many|15|TRBV5-1
TGCGCCAGCAGCTATGGGACAGGGCAGAACACTGAAGCTTTCTTT
CASSYGTGQNTEAFF
>NA|TRBJ1-2|NA|14|TRBV25-1
TGTGCCAGCAGTCCACCTGGGACCCACCACGGCTACACCTTC
CASSPPGTHHGYTF
>NA|TRBJ2-3|many|15|TRBV5-1
TGCGCCAGCAGCTTGGCCGGGGCTAGCACAGATACGCAGTATTTT
CASSLAGASTDTQYF
>NA|TRBJ1-1|many|15|TRBV5-1
TGCGCCAGCAGCTCAGATCCGGCCGCAGGTTTATCAGCTTTCTTT
CASSSDPAAGLSAFF
>NA|TRBJ2-2|many|13|TRBV20-1
TGCAGTGCAAGACGTCCCGGCCGTGGGGAGCTGTTTTTT
CSARRPGRGELFF
>TRBD2|TRBJ2-5|many|13|TRBV20-1
TGCAGTGCTACCGGGACTACCCCAGAGACCCAGTACTTC
CSATGTTPETQYF
>TRBD2|TRBJ2-7|few|13|TRBV29-1
TGCAGCGTGGGGGGGACGGGGCTCTACGAGCAGTACTTC
CSVGGTGLYEQYF
>NA|TRBJ2-2|few|12|TRBV3-1
TGTGACAGCAGCAAACTTGGCGGGGAGCTGTTTTTT
CDSSKLGGELFF
>TRBD2|TRBJ2-3|many|15|TRBV5-1
TGCGCCAGCAGCTTGGATCCGCGGGAGGCTCGATCGGAGTATTTT
CASSLDPREARSEYF
>NA|TRBJ2-1|many|12|TRBV3-1
TGTGCCAGCAGCAGGGGTTACAATGAGCAGTTCTTC
CASSRGYNEQFF
>NA|TRBJ1-1|many|14|TRBV7-2
TGTGCCAGCAGCTTTCCAGGGAGATCCTCTGAAGCTTTCTTT
CASSFPGRSSEAFF
>NA|TRBJ1-4|many|14|TRBV20-1
TGCAGTGCTAGATCGTCCCTCGCTAATGAAAAACTGTTTTTT
CSARSSLANEKLFF
>NA|TRBJ1-5|many|15|TRBV6-1
TGTGCCAGCAGTGAATTTGGGGGCTGGGGTCAGCCCCAGCATTTT
CASSEFGGWGQPQHF
>NA|TRBJ2-3|few|15|TRBV21-1
TGTGCCAGCAGCAAAATCCGGACGACCACAGATACGCAGTATTTT
CASSKIRTTTDTQYF
>TRBD2|TRBJ2-2|many|15|TRBV5-1
TGCGCCAGCAGCTTGAGTCCAGCGGGAGCCGGGGAGCTGTTTTTT
CASSLSPAGAGELFF
>TRBD2|TRBJ2-3|many|17|TRBV7-6
TGTGCCAGCAGCTTATCTAGCGGGGGGTTTAGCACAGATACGCAGTATTTT
CASSLSSGGFSTDTQYF
>TRBD2|TRBJ2-3|many|15|TRBV5-1
TGCGCCAGCAGCCGGGTAGGGGACTACACAGATACGCAGTATTTT
CASSRVGDYTDTQYF
>TRBD2|TRBJ2-1|many|12|TRBV20-1
TGCAGTGCGCCAAGCGGGAGTGGTGAGCAGTTCTTC
CSAPSGSGEQFF
>NA|TRBJ2-6|many|15|TRBV10-2
TGCGCCAGCAGTGATCCAGGACCTGGGGCCAACGTCCTGACTTTC
CASSDPGPGANVLTF
>NA|TRBJ2-7|many|14|TRBV5-1
TGCGCCAGCAGCGTGGACGGATCTGTCTGGGAGCAGTACTTC
CASSVDGSVWEQYF
>TRBD2|TRBJ2-1|many|16|TRBV7-2
TGTGCCAGCAGCTTACTTGGACTAGCGGGAGCCCATGAGCAGTTCTTC
CASSLLGLAGAHEQFF
>NA|TRBJ1-5|NA|12|TRBV20-1
TGCAGTGCTACCGCCCCCCGGGAGCCCCAGCATTTT
CSATAPREPQHF
>NA|TRBJ1-4|many|18|TRBV12-5
TGTGCTAGTGGTTTGGTACGGGGGCAGACCGATAGGGATGAAAAACTGTTTTTT
CASGLVRGQTDRDEKLFF
>NA|TRBJ1-5|many|15|TRBV5-1
TGCGCCAGCAGCTCCCCCGGGCAGCCAAATCAGCCCCAGCATTTT
CASSSPGQPNQPQHF
>TRBD1|TRBJ2-7|many|13|TRBV5-1
TGCGCCAGCAGCACTCGACAGGGTGGCGAGCAGTACTTC
CASSTRQGGEQYF
>TRBD2|TRBJ2-1|many|15|TRBV4-1
TGCGCCAGCAGCGACCTAGCGGGGCCCTACAATGAGCAGTTCTTC
CASSDLAGPYNEQFF
>NA|TRBJ2-5|few|12|TRBV20-1
TGCAGTGTCAGGGACCAGGGGGAGACCCAGTACTTC
CSVRDQGETQYF
>TRBD1|TRBJ2-3|many|11|TRBV6-5
TGTGCCAGCTCACCAGGGGGAAAGGCGTATTTT
CASSPGGKAYF
>NA|TRBJ1-1|medium-sized|15|TRBV20-1
TGCAGTGCTCGCAAAATCCCGACAGAGAACACTGAAGCTTTCTTT
CSARKIPTENTEAFF
>NA|TRBJ1-5|many|16|TRBV6-1
TGTGCCAGCAGTGAAGCGAGGGAAGGAGGCAATCAGCCCCAGCATTTT
CASSEAREGGNQPQHF